The clone carrying this T cell receptor beta chain is a singleton in its sample. Its antigen is as yet unknown. Most PBMC samples had 400 to 550 ng input DNA in six replicates. Libraries were prepared by immunoSEQ multiplex PCR; TCRdb keeps only in-frame clonotypes and omits some of them. Found here are over 60,000 clones, about 90% of them singletons; the top ten hold 2.5% to 3%. The CDR3 contains 12 residues. Looked up from germline, CDR1 is SGHTA and CDR2 is FQGTGA. Trimming pared 5 bases from V and 9 bases from J, leaving 11 bases between. The data originate from a study of neoadjuvant anti-PD-1 for oral cavity cancer. Study-wide findings and caveats: Post-nivolumab, blood T cell clonality was significantly elevated in non-responders.

This sample's time point: after neoadjuvant nivolumab, at surgical resection. The origin of this receptor is a person aged 40 to 85 with oral cavity squamous cell carcinoma. This sequence joins TRBV7-3 and TRBJ2-1; weak D call: TRBD1 (5 bases). The sequencing here drew on PBMCs, taken after nivolumab (anti-PD-1) treatment. The CDR3 region is CASSNNRGEQFF. Written as DNA, the CDR3 is TGTGCCAGCAGCAATAATAGGGGTGAGCAGTTCTTC.